This T cell receptor (beta chain) was found in a study of cytomegalovirus exposure and HLA in healthy donors. Points on this clone: What it binds is unknown.

PCR was performed using 60 Vbeta and 13 Jbeta primers. Sequencing used immunoSEQ multiplex PCR; TCRdb keeps in-frame clones, though not all of them. The table shows around 110,000 clones, with 60% to 75% occurring only once. Study-level results: Earlier analysis looked at TCR beta V segments, and most were productive about 90% or about 30% of the time.

There are 15 residues in the CDR3. The germline V gene has CDR1 SNHLY and CDR2 FYNNEI. The V end lost 4 bases, the J end lost 6 bases, and 15 bases lay between the germline ends. The source of this sequence is a man aged 25 to 40 in good health and CMV-seronegative. J is TRBJ1-4 and V is TRBV2; D is possibly TRBD1 (6 bases). Sequencing was done on a sample of PBMCs. CDR3 sequence reads: CASSGRLTGDEKLFF. The CDR3 nucleotides are TGTGCCAGCAGTGGACGCTTGACAGGAGATGAAAAACTGTTTTTT.